The sample holds a few counts of the clone carrying this T cell receptor beta chain. Its antigen is not known. The data belong to a study of beta chain features in type 1 diabetes. Findings and caveats of the study: Shorter TCRB CDR3s, moderately but significantly so, marked every one of the four CD4+ subsets in Type 1 diabetes patients. Patients' naive, central memory and Treg TCRB repertoires seemed closer to one another than those of healthy donors.

Sequencing targeted expressed TCRB transcripts, as all isolated RNA had been reverse transcribed. Produced via immunoSEQ multiplex PCR; TCRdb's table is partial and in-frame only. The sample carries hundreds of thousands of clones, 10% to 15% recorded once. Staining for CD45RO/CCR7/CD25/CD127/CD95/CD27 allowed sorting of CD4+ naive, central memory, regulatory and stem cell-like memory cells. Populations isolated by sorting all had purity greater than 95%. CDR3 length: 12 amino acids. The V gene's germline CDR1 is SNHLY and CDR2 FYNNEI. The sequenced material came from naive CD4+ T cells from blood. The receptor comes from a man younger than 35 with type 1 diabetes. The gene calls are TRBV2 and TRBJ2-5; 7 bases are a match to TRBD1. The J call may be wrong; the DNA end is better matched by TRBJ2-7. The DNA of the CDR3 is TGTGCCAGCAGTGGGCAGGGGGACGAGCAGTACTTC. Amino acids: CASSGQGDEQYF.